This T cell receptor (beta chain) is drawn from a study of lymphopenia after photon versus proton radiotherapy. Germline CDR1 reads SGDLS; CDR2 reads YYNGEE. Trimming took 1 base from V and 5 from J; bases not matched to a gene: 9. The CDR3 has 17 amino acids. Clones were read by immunoSEQ multiplex PCR, and TCRdb kept only the in-frame ones, dropping some. The sample carries fewer than 9,500 clones, roughly 77% recorded once. Findings of the study overall: Photon-treated patients lost naive T cells and TCR diversity; proton-treated stayed stable. Survival link was tested only in deceased patients; proton benefit remains a possibility. Post-nadir diversity loss with photons came from oligoclonal expansion, particularly CD8+ Temra cells.

On this clone itself: Its antigen remains unidentified.

The sample here was peripheral blood, taken from a patient treated with photon-based radiotherapy. The origin of this receptor is a man aged 30-40 years with gastric cancer. The chain recombines TRBV9 with TRBJ2-5, with 12 bases aligning to TRBD2. CDR3 bases: TGTGCCAGCAGCGTACGCGGCCTAGCGGGGGGGCTTGAGACCCAGTACTTC. As protein: CASSVRGLAGGLETQYF. Filled out from reference TRBV9 and TRBJ2-5, the complete variable domain reads DSGVTQTPKHLITATGQRVTLRCSPRSGDLSVYWYQQSLDQGLQFLIQYYNGEERAKGNILERFSAQQFPDLHSELNLSSLELGDSALYFCASSVRGLAGGLETQYFGPGTRLLVL.